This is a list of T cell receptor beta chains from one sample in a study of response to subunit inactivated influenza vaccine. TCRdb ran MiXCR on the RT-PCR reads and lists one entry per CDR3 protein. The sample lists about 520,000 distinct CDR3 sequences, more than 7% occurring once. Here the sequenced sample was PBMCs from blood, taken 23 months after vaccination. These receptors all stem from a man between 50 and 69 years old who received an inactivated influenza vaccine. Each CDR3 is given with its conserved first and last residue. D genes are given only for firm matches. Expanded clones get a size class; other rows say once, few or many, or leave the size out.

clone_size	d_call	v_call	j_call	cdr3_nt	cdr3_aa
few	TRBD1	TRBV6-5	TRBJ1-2	TGTGCCAGCAGTTACGGACAGGGCGACTATGGCTACACCTTC	CASSYGQGDYGYTF
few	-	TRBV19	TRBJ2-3	TGTGCCAGTAGTATAAGGCTAGTCGGGGATACGCAGTATTTT	CASSIRLVGDTQYF
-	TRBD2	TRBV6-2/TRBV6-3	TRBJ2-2	TGTGCCAGCAAACCGGGACTAGCGGGAGCCGGGGAGCTGTTTTTT	CASKPGLAGAGELFF
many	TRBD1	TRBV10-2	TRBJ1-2	TGCGCCAGCAGTGAAGAAGTTGGGACAGGGCGAAGAGGCTACACCTTC	CASSEEVGTGRRGYTF
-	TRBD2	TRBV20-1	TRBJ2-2	TGCAGTGCTAGACGGGGGGGCACCGGGGAGCTGTTTTTT	CSARRGGTGELFF
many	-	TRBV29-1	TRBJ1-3	TGCGGTACGGGAGCTGGAAACACCATATATTTT	CGTGAGNTIYF
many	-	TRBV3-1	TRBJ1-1	TGTGCCAGCAGCGCACGGCCCGGGGTGAACACTGAAGCTTTCTTT	CASSARPGVNTEAFF
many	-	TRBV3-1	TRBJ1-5	TGTGCCAGCAGCCCGACTGGCGGGTACAATCAGCCCCAGCATTTT	CASSPTGGYNQPQHF
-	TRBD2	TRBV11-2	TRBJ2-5	TGTGCCAGCAGCTTGCGGACTAGCGACCAAGAGACCCAGTACTTC	CASSLRTSDQETQYF
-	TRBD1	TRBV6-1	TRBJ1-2	TGTGCCAGCAGAGTGGTTACAGGGGTGCCTTCGGGCTACACCTTC	CASRVVTGVPSGYTF
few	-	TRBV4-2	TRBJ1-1	TGTGCCAGCAGCCAAGTTCAGGGACGGAACACTGAAGCTTTCTTT	CASSQVQGRNTEAFF
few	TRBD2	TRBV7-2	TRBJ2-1	TGTGCCAGCAGCTTAGAGGGACTAGCGGGAGTTTATGAGCAGTTCTTC	CASSLEGLAGVYEQFF
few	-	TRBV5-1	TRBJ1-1	TGCGCCAGCAGCTTGGTTCAGGGAGCGAACACTGAAGCTTTCTTT	CASSLVQGANTEAFF
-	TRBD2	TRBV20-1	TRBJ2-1	TGCAGTGCTAGGGAACTAGCGGGACGGGAGCAGTTCTTC	CSARELAGREQFF
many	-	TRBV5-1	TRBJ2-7	TGCGCCAGCGCCCTGTCCGGGACACACACCTACGAGCAGTACTTC	CASALSGTHTYEQYF
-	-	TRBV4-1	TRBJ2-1	TGCGCCAGCAGGCAAAGGGAATGGTACAATGAGCAGTTCTTC	CASRQREWYNEQFF
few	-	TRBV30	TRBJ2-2	TGTGCCCGCAGGGGGGGGCACACCGGGGAGCTGTTTTTT	CARRGGHTGELFF
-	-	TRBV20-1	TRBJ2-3	TGCAGTGCTCATGGGGGATTTTACACAGATACGCAGTATTTT	CSAHGGFYTDTQYF
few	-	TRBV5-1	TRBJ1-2	TGCGCCAGCAGCCCGTCCCCGGGACCCTCCAGAGCATATGGCTACACCTTC	CASSPSPGPSRAYGYTF
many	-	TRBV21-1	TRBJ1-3	TGTGCCAGCCAGGGACAGGGGAGTTCGGGAAACACCATATATTTT	CASQGQGSSGNTIYF
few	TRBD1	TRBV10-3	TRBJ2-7	TGTGCCATCAGTGCCGGGACAGAGGCCTACGAGCAGTACTTC	CAISAGTEAYEQYF
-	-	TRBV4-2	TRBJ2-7	TGTGCCAGCAGCCGACCCGGACAGAGCGACGAGCAGTACTTC	CASSRPGQSDEQYF
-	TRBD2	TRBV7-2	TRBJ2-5	TGTGCCAGCAGCCGAACTAGCGTGGTGGAGACCCAGTACTTC	CASSRTSVVETQYF
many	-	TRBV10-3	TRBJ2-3	TGTGCCATCAGTACACTAGACCCAGATACGCAGTATTTT	CAISTLDPDTQYF
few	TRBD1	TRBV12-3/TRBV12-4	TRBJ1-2	TGTGCCAGCAGTTTTTACAGGGGACACTCGCTCGATGGCTACACCTTC	CASSFYRGHSLDGYTF
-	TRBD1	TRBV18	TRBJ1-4	TGTGCCAGCTCCCCCGGACAGGGAGGTGAACTGTTTTTT	CASSPGQGGELFF
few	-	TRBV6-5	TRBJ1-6	TGTGCCAGCAGTTACGGCAGCATGAATTCACCCCTCCACTTT	CASSYGSMNSPLHF
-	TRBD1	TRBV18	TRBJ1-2	TGTGCCAGCTCACCACCAGGGACAGGGGCCTCTAACTATGGCTACACCTTC	CASSPPGTGASNYGYTF
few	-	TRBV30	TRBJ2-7	TGTGCCTGGAGGAAGGACAGCTCCTACGAGCAGTACTTC	CAWRKDSSYEQYF
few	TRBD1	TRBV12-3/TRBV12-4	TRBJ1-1	TGTGCCAGCAAACCGGGACAGGGGAACACTGAAGCTTTCTTT	CASKPGQGNTEAFF
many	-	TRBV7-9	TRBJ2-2	TGTGCCAGCAGCTTAGTCGGAGACACCGGGGAGCTGTTTTTT	CASSLVGDTGELFF
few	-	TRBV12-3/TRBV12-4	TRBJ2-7	TGTGCCAGCAGGGAATTTCGGTCGGGGGAGCAGTACTTC	CASREFRSGEQYF
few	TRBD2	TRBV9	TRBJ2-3	TGTGCCAGCAGCGTAGGGCTAGCGGGGATAACAGATACGCAGTATTTT	CASSVGLAGITDTQYF
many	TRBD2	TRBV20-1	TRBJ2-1	TGCAGTGCTGGAAAACTAGCGGGGGGGCCGGATGAGCAGTTCTTC	CSAGKLAGGPDEQFF
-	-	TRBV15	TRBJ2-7	TGTGCCACCAGCAGAGCTGGAGGAGGCGACGAGCAGTACTTC	CATSRAGGGDEQYF
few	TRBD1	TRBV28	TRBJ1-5	TGTGCCAGCAGTCCGGACAGGGTCAGCAATCAGCCCCAGCATTTT	CASSPDRVSNQPQHF
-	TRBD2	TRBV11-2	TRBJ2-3	TGTGCCAGCAGCTTTCCCGGGACTAGCGGGAGCTGGGCTTCTAGCACAGATACGCAGTATTTT	CASSFPGTSGSWASSTDTQYF
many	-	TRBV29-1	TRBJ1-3	TGCAGCGTGGACCCGGGGGATGGAAACACCATATATTTT	CSVDPGDGNTIYF
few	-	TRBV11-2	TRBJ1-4	TGTGCCAGCAGCCCCGGACTGAAGAATGAAAAACTGTTTTTT	CASSPGLKNEKLFF
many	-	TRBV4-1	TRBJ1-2	TGCGCCAGCAGCCAAGAAGCCCAGAACTATGGCTACACCTTC	CASSQEAQNYGYTF
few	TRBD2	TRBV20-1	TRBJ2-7	TGCAGTGCTTACGCTACTAGCGGGTTCTCCTACGAGCAGTACTTC	CSAYATSGFSYEQYF
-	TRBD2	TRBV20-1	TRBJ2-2	TGCAGTGCTAGAGTAACTAGCGGGAGCCCCGGGCGAAACACCGGGGAGCTGTTTTTT	CSARVTSGSPGRNTGELFF